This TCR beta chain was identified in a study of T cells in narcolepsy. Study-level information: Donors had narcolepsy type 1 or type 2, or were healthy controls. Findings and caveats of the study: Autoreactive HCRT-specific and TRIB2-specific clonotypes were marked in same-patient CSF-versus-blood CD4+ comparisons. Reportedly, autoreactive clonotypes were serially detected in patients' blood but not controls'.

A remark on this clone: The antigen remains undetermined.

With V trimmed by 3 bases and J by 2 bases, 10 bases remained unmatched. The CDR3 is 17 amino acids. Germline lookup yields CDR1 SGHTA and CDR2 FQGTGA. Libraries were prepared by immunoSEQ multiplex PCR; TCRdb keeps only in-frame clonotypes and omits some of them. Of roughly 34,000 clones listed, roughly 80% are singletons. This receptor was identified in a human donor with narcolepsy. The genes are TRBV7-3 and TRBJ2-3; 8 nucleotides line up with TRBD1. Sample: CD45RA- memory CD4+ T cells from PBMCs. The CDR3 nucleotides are TGTGCCAGCAGCTTCATACCCTTGACAGGGGCCACAGATACGCAGTATTTT. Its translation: CASSFIPLTGATDTQYF.